This T cell receptor beta chain was captured in a study of immune evolution from preneoplasia to lung adenocarcinoma (dated by TCRdb to 2020 to 2023). In terms of the full investigation: Immune contexture across lung adenocarcinoma precursors and invasive adenocarcinoma was profiled using immune gene expression, TCR sequencing and multiplex immunofluorescence. Resected precursor lesions (AAH, AIS, MIA) and invasive adenocarcinomas were each compared against paired morphologically normal lung tissue. Sample size was determined by specimen availability and not by a prior power calculation. The immune data were combined with whole exome sequencing and methylation data from the same cohort of nodules. In total, the cohort included 50 or so patients with pulmonary nodules, all of whom underwent surgical resection. The TCR sequencing data were obtained from some 50 patients. It was reported in the study that under 110 samples were used for TCR sequencing. POLYSOLVER was used to infer Class I HLA alleles from exome data, while LOHHLA was used to detect allele-specific HLA loss.

The study at large found these results: Because every patient came from Japan and China, how well the results apply to Western populations was uncertain. Normal lung showed the highest clonality, whereas later-stage lesions appeared to have higher T cell density and diversity but lower clonality. The findings reflected association rather than direct causation, and larger cohorts with long-term follow-up and longitudinal biopsies were considered necessary. Normal lung had the highest top T cell clone frequencies, and these frequencies appeared to fall progressively from AAH through AIS, MIA and invasive adenocarcinoma.

The immunoSEQ hsTCRbeta Kit was used to sequence TCR beta CDR3 regions from DNA. The original pipeline was this. TCR sequencing data were analysed with the ImmunoSEQ Analyzer. T cell clonality was defined as 1 minus Pielou's evenness, calculated on productive rearrangements. To measure T cell diversity, the inverse Simpson index was applied to productive templates. T cell density was defined as TCR beta template counts normalized to usable DNA, with usable DNA estimated by amplifying and sequencing housekeeping genes. TCR metrics were compared across histologic stages using two-sided Kruskal-Wallis tests. TCRdb took this table from immuneACCESS and kept in-frame rearrangements with V and J called. Such tables lack part of the clones; where checked against another copy, unresolved V genes explain under half of the gap, and the rest is unexplained. V, J and clone size are taken as reported in that table, and D and trimming were inferred from the DNA itself. The sample includes some 7,800 clones, with 60% to 80% observed a single time. Roughly 8% of the sample is taken by the ten largest.

Resection was performed on patients in Japan or China between the mid-2010s and the late 2010s. Two lung cancer pathologists independently confirmed the histologic diagnosis of each case on H&E slides. The AllPrep DNA/RNA FFPE Kit was used to isolate DNA from FFPE tissue. Here V drops 0 bases and J drops 2 bases, and the junction holds 0 bases not matched to any gene. CDR1 MDHEN and CDR2 SYDVKM were looked up in the germline V gene. The CDR3 covers 14 residues, taking in both the cysteine and the phenylalanine. The CDR3 DNA has 42 bases and is translated from base 1. This clone has a single count. Its antigen specificity is not known. Base quality data are lacking; no much larger clone is found one base away.

This sequence was found in a person in their sixties or seventies with lung adenocarcinoma. Sequencing input: FFPE adjacent normal lung tissue. The sequence joins TRBV28 to TRBJ1-2, with TRBD1 identical over 7 junction bases. CDR3 loop: CASSLWGQNYGYTF. The DNA sequence reads TGTGCCAGCAGTTTATGGGGACAGAACTATGGCTACACCTTC.